The 9 T cell receptor beta chains below were found in one sample sequenced in a study of blood T cell repertoires in COVID-19. Measured with immunoSEQ multiplex PCR; TCRdb has only the in-frame clones, and not every one. In the table there are about 200,000 clones, roughly 89% of which are singletons. The material sequenced was peripheral blood. These receptors came from a man in his 60s who had recovered from COVID-19.

This chain uses TRBV5-1 with TRBJ2-1; 7 nucleotides match TRBD2. The trim removed 3 bases at V and 6 bases at J, leaving 9 bases unmatched. Germline V gives CDR1 SGHRS, CDR2 YFSETQ. There are 15 residues in the CDR3. CDR3 nucleotides: TGCGCCAGCAGCTGGGACGGGAGGACCTTCAATGAGCAGTTCTTC. It specifies CASSWDGRTFNEQFF. The entire variable domain, with the rest obtained from reference TRBV5-1 and TRBJ2-1, is as follows: KAGVTQTPRYLIKTRGQQVTLSCSPISGHRSVSWYQQTPGQGLQFLFEYFSETQRNKGNFPGRFSGRQFSNSRSEMNVSTLELGDSALYLCASSWDGRTFNEQFFGPGTRLTVL.

This clone is a singleton in its sample. V is TRBV5-1 and J is TRBJ2-3, with TRBD2 matching 12 bases. This CDR3 region has 19 residues. V lost 3 bases and J lost 2; bases outside the gene matches: 13. Germline assignment: CDR1 SGHRS and CDR2 YFSETQ. This chain's CDR3 is CASSWPTSGGSHDTDTQYF. For the CDR3, the DNA is TGCGCCAGCAGCTGGCCTACTAGCGGGGGGTCGCACGACACAGATACGCAGTATTTT.

CDR3 loop: CASSLTAMNTEAFF. The CDR3 nucleotides read TGCGCCAGCAGCTTGACAGCCATGAACACTGAAGCTTTCTTT. The chain couples TRBV5-1 to TRBJ1-1; D is uncertain. The CDR3 contains 14 residues. The germline V gene has CDR1 SGHRS and CDR2 YFSETQ. The ends were cut back, 1 base at V and 0 bases at J, with 7 bases in the middle.

This clone appeared once. The rearrangement links TRBV5-4 to TRBJ2-3, with 7 bases that match TRBD1. This CDR3 has 16 amino acids. The V and J ends lost 1 base and 0 bases, in that order; junction bases with no gene match: 5. Germline CDR1 and CDR2: SGHNT and YYREEE (reference sequence). This CDR3 reads CASSLPGQISTDTQYF. CDR3 sequence (DNA): TGTGCCAGCAGCTTGCCGGGACAGATCAGCACAGATACGCAGTATTTT.

The CDR3 region is CASSPRDREDTQYF. The CDR3 DNA follows: TGTGCCAGCAGCCCCCGGGACAGGGAGGATACGCAGTATTTT. This chain uses TRBV11-3 with TRBJ2-3; 9 bases line up with TRBD1. The CDR3 is 14 amino acids. With V trimmed by 5 bases and J by 6 bases, 6 bases remained unmatched. CDR1 is SGHNT and CDR2 is YENEEA in the germline V gene.

J is TRBJ2-4 and V is TRBV6-5, with TRBD2 matching 8 bases. The junction had 6 bases not matched to a gene; V was cut back by 7 bases and J by 4 bases. The CDR3 extends over 14 amino acids. From germline, CDR1 is MNHEY and CDR2 SVGAGI. The CDR3 DNA is TGTGCCAGCATGGGCGGGGGGACAAAAAACATTCAGTACTTC. Translating it yields CASMGGGTKNIQYF.

The CDR3 DNA follows: TGTGCCACCAGACCCACAGGGTCCCCCACAGATACGCAGTATTTT. Protein sequence: CATRPTGSPTDTQYF. The chain couples TRBV15 to TRBJ2-3; D possibly corresponds to TRBD1 (6 bases). The CDR3 covers 15 residues. The V gene lost 6 bases and the J gene lost 2 bases, with 15 bases spanning the gap. Germline V gene data show CDR1 as LNHNV and CDR2 as YYDKDF (reference sequence).

The CDR3 DNA follows: TGTGCCAGCAGAGAGCGGGGGCGCACAGATACGCAGTATTTT. The encoded protein is CASRERGRTDTQYF. This chain links TRBV6-5 with TRBJ2-3; 8 nucleotides line up with TRBD2. The CDR3 totals 14 residues. Germline lookup yields CDR1 MNHEY and CDR2 SVGAGI. V lost 6 bases, J lost 1 base, and 3 bases stayed unmatched.

This clone came up once. The chain is built from TRBV10-3 and TRBJ2-5, with 9 bases lining up with TRBD1. V lost 6 bases and J lost 2; bases outside the gene matches: 4. The CDR3 loop spans 14 amino acids. CDR1 is ENHRY, CDR2 SYGVKD, per germline. The CDR3 DNA reads as TGTGCCATCAGCCCGGGACAGGGACAAGAGACCCAGTACTTC. Translating it yields CAISPGQGQETQYF.